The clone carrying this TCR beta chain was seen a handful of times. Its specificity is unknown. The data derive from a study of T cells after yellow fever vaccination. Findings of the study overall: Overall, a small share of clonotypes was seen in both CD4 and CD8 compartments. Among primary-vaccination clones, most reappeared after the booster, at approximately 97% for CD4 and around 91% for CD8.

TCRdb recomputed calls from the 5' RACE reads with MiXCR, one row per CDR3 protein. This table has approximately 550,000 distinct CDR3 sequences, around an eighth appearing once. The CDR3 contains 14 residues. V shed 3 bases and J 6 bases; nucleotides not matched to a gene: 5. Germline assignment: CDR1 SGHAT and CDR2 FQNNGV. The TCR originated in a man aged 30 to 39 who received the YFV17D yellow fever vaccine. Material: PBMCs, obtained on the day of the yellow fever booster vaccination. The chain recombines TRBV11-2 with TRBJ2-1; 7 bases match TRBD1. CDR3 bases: TGTGCCAGCAGCTTCGGACAGGCCACCAATGAGCAGTTCTTC. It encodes CASSFGQATNEQFF.